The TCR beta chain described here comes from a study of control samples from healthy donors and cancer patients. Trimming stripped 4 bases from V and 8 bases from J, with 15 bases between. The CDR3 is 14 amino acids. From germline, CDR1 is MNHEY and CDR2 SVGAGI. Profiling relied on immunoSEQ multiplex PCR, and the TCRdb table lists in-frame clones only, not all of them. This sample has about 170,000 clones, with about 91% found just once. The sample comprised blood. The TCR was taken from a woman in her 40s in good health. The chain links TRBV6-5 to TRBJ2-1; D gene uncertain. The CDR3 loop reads CASSFFTRSDEQFF. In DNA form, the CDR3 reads TGTGCCAGCAGTTTCTTTACACGTAGTGATGAGCAGTTCTTC.